The entry below gives a single T cell receptor (beta chain) sequence along with its context. The clone's antigen remains unknown. The record has no base qualities; no much larger clone is one base away. The CDR3 starts with the cysteine, ends with the phenylalanine, and has 16 residues. The sequence is cut down to CDR3 DNA, 48 bases in frame from base 1. V sheds 3 bases and J sheds 5 bases, leaving 18 bases between their ends. In the germline V gene, CDR1 corresponds to KGHDR and CDR2 to SFDVKD. The record originates from a study of blood T cell repertoires in COVID-19 (dated by TCRdb to about 2020). The study in broad terms: Samples covering the acute and convalescent phases of COVID-19 were provided by collaborators in the United States, Italy and Spain. The prospective study material was composed of cDNA or gDNA derived from T cells, B-cell-depleted T cells, or PBMCs. Subjects who had been exposed to COVID-19, were actively infected with it, or had recovered from it provided the deeply sampled blood TCRbeta repertoires that made up the dataset. A freely available public database, intended as a resource for researchers studying the immune response to SARS-CoV-2, is where the repertoires were released. The samples were drawn from the first 160 participants of the ongoing ImmuneRACE study and from about 1,200 subjects provided by 6 global collaborators. A de-identified subject ID, COVID-19 status, age in years and sex were almost always included in the sample metadata. Where available, HLA class I and class II types were obtained from metadata supplied by the sample provider rather than from assay-based typing.

TCRbeta CDR3 regions were amplified from genomic DNA by means of the immunoSEQ Assay, a bias-controlled multiplex PCR. As for how the authors treated the data: The number of nucleated cells in each sample was estimated from the amplification of reference gene primers within the assay. To quantify the absolute abundance of each unique TCRbeta CDR3 rearrangement, sequence reads were collapsed and filtered. For each sample, productive Simpson clonality was calculated as the square root of Simpson's diversity index across productive rearrangements. TCRdb carries this immuneACCESS record with in-frame sequences only. Its versions omit some clonotypes, under half of them owing to an unresolved V gene in the studies checked, with the rest unexplained. For V, J and clone size, that table is used; D and trimming come from the DNA. The sample contains 120,000 or so clones, roughly four fifths of them found a single time. The ten largest account for about 18% of the sample.

One collaborating source in Seattle enrolled patients during active infection and followed them longitudinally through the course of disease. Each collaborating institution followed its own protocols to collect whole blood in K2EDTA tubes. For TCRbeta analysis, collaborators shipped samples in one of three forms: frozen whole blood, isolated PBMCs, or DNA extracted from either of those sample types. Points the paper makes about the study in general: The amount of clinical and demographic metadata varied by source and participant and was provided uncurated.

Sequences were obtained from peripheral blood. Recombination joined TRBV24-1 with TRBJ2-5, with a tentative D gene TRBD1 over 6 matching bases. The receptor was isolated from a man aged 30-40 years with COVID-19, enrolled during active disease. The DNA sequence is TGTGCCACCAGTGATCTTAGTGGGGGCAACCTCGAGACCCAGTACTTC. This sequence encodes CATSDLSGGNLETQYF.